The 32 T cell receptor beta chains reported below all come from one sample, sequenced in a study of T cell responses to AZD1222 COVID-19 vaccine. Method: immunoSEQ multiplex PCR; TCRdb's copy keeps in-frame clones and lacks some. Counted here are 95,000 to 110,000 clones, more than 80% occurring once; the ten biggest clones make up 5.5% to 8%. Source: peripheral blood, taken on day 0 of AZD1222 vaccination. Receptor source: an adult in good health.

This rearrangement joins TRBV2 to TRBJ2-2; TRBD1 aligns across 7 bases. Per the germline V gene, CDR1 is SNHLY and CDR2 is FYNNEI. V shed 6 bases and J 0 bases; nucleotides not matched to a gene: 7. The CDR3 spans 16 residues. The CDR3 region is CASSRDSGSNTGELFF. CDR3 sequence (DNA): TGTGCCAGCAGCCGGGACAGTGGATCGAACACCGGGGAGCTGTTTTTT.

This chain joins TRBV19 and TRBJ1-6; TRBD1 matches at 9 bases. The CDR3 covers 16 residues. Germline V gene data show CDR1 as LNHDA and CDR2 as SQIVND (reference sequence). V shed 4 bases, J shed 6 bases, and the junction held 7 bases outside the gene matches. The CDR3 nucleotides are TGTGCCAGTAGTAAACCTGGACAGGGGTTTAATTCACCCCTCCACTTT. Protein sequence: CASSKPGQGFNSPLHF.

The genes are TRBV19 and TRBJ1-3; maybe TRBD1 (5 bases). The CDR3 covers 16 residues. Between the trimmed V and J ends, which lost 4 bases and 2 bases, there was a span of 15 bases. Germline V lookup: CDR1 LNHDA, CDR2 SQIVND (reference sequence). CDR3 in DNA: TGTGCCAGTAGTAGCCCTCTATCGGGGGCTGGAAACACCATATATTTT. Translation: CASSSPLSGAGNTIYF.

This clone was found once. The V and J genes are TRBV27 and TRBJ2-7, with a tentative D call TRBD1 (6 bases). V lost 5 bases and J 7 bases, leaving 24 bases between the germline ends. The germline V gene has CDR1 MNHEY and CDR2 SMNVEV (reference sequence). CDR3 length: 16 residues. As DNA, the CDR3 is TGTGCCAGCAGTACGTATCTCCGGGACAATAGAGGGGAGCAGTACTTC. Protein: CASSTYLRDNRGEQYF.

The chain links TRBV11-3 to TRBJ2-3, with D perhaps TRBD1 or TRBD2 (6 bases each). This CDR3 is built from 15 residues. Trimming removed 1 base at V and 5 bases at J, with 13 bases between. CDR1 is SGHNT and CDR2 is YENEEA in the germline V gene. The CDR3 nucleotides are TGTGCCAGCAGCTTAGCTCGGGGGCGAGGAGATACGCAGTATTTT. Its protein product is CASSLARGRGDTQYF.

The chain is built from TRBV6-1 and TRBJ2-7; the match to TRBD1 covers 7 bases. Germline-derived CDR1 and CDR2 are MNHNS and SASEGT. The CDR3 covers 16 residues. Trimming took 4 bases from V and 1 from J; bases not matched to a gene: 10. This CDR3 is CASSGPGQFLSYEQYF. Written as DNA, the CDR3 is TGTGCCAGCAGTGGACCGGGACAGTTCCTTTCCTACGAGCAGTACTTC.

The chain links TRBV28 to TRBJ2-5; 9 bases are shared with TRBD1. The V gene's germline CDR1 is MDHEN and CDR2 SYDVKM. The CDR3 is 15 residues long. Trimming took 4 bases from V and 5 from J; bases not matched to a gene: 8. The CDR3: CASSSTQTGGETQYF. In nucleotides, the CDR3 is TGTGCCAGCAGTTCAACCCAGACAGGGGGGGAGACCCAGTACTTC.

The chain uses TRBV27 and TRBJ1-5; no clear D gene. Germline CDR1 and CDR2: MNHEY and SMNVEV (reference sequence). The CDR3 totals 17 residues. Trimming stripped 8 bases from V and 3 bases from J, with 23 bases between. CDR3 sequence: CASEKHGGTEINQPQHF. The CDR3 bases are TGTGCCAGCGAGAAGCATGGAGGAACGGAGATCAATCAGCCCCAGCATTTT.

This clone has only one observation. The gene calls are TRBV9 and TRBJ2-5; D gene ambiguous. V was shortened by 0 bases and J by 3 bases, with 15 bases between the two germline ends. The germline CDR1 and CDR2 sequences are SGDLS and YYNGEE. CDR3 length: 16 residues. CDR3 nucleotide sequence: TGTGCCAGCAGCGTAGGTACTAAACTACAGAAAGAGACCCAGTACTTC. As protein: CASSVGTKLQKETQYF.

V and J are TRBV2 and TRBJ2-7, with 10 bases that match TRBD2. Germline loops: CDR1 SNHLY, CDR2 FYNNEI. J was trimmed by 4 bases and V by 8 bases; bases with no gene match: 14. This CDR3 has 16 residues. CDR3 sequence: CASRPRLAGEGYEQYF. CDR3 nucleotides: TGTGCCAGCCGCCCGAGGCTAGCGGGAGAGGGGTACGAGCAGTACTTC.

This rearrangement joins TRBV5-1 to TRBJ1-2, with 7 positions matching TRBD1. The germline gives CDR1 SGHRS, CDR2 YFSETQ. The CDR3 is made up of 14 amino acids. The J segment lost 6 bases and the V segment lost 5 bases, leaving 10 bases of the junction unmatched. CDR3 amino acids: CASSRQQGRDGYTF. CDR3 nucleotide sequence: TGCGCCAGCAGTCGTCAACAGGGGAGAGATGGCTACACCTTC.

This clone was recorded once. The genes are TRBV28 and TRBJ2-1; 10 nucleotides align to TRBD1. CDR1 MDHEN and CDR2 SYDVKM come from the germline V gene. With 5 bases clipped from V and 5 bases from J, the junction kept 9 bases outside the gene matches. CDR3 size: 16 residues. DNA of the CDR3: TGTGCCAGCAGTCCACGGACAGGGGGTGGAAACAATGAGCAGTTCTTC. Translated, it gives CASSPRTGGGNNEQFF.

The CDR3 DNA sequence: TGTGCCAGCAGCTTGAACTCAGATGGGGAGACCCAGTACTTC. Translating gives CASSLNSDGETQYF. V and J are TRBV7-2 and TRBJ2-5; D remains unclear. Germline V gene data show CDR1 as SGHTA and CDR2 as FQGNSA. The CDR3 loop spans 14 amino acids. V lost 3 bases and J 5 bases, leaving 13 bases between the germline ends.

This chain links TRBV19 with TRBJ1-2; 7 bases map to TRBD1. The CDR3 covers 15 residues. V was pared by 2 bases and J by 1 base, with 4 bases of the junction left unmatched. In germline, CDR1 is LNHDA, CDR2 SQIVND (reference sequence). In DNA, the CDR3 is TGTGCCAGTAGTATACTCGGACAGGTTAACTATGGCTACACCTTC. It yields the protein CASSILGQVNYGYTF.

This clone was seen once. The chain has TRBV11-2 and TRBJ2-7, with TRBD2 identical over 10 bases. The ends lost 1 base at V and 3 bases at J; junction bases unmatched: 9. The CDR3 spans 17 residues. Germline V lookup: CDR1 SGHAT, CDR2 FQNNGV. CDR3: CASSLGGLAGAYYEQYF. The CDR3 nucleotides are TGTGCCAGCAGCTTAGGCGGCCTAGCGGGAGCTTACTACGAGCAGTACTTC.

This rearrangement joins TRBV7-3 to TRBJ2-2; 8 nucleotides line up with TRBD2. The ends lost 0 bases at V and 0 bases at J; junction bases unmatched: 0. CDR3 length equals 16 residues. Germline assignment: CDR1 SGHTA and CDR2 FQGTGA. The CDR3 region is CASSLTLAANTGELFF. The DNA for the CDR3 is TGTGCCAGCAGCTTAACACTAGCGGCGAACACCGGGGAGCTGTTTTTT.

This clone was counted only a few times. V and J are TRBV7-3 and TRBJ2-2; D possibly corresponds to TRBD2 (5 bases). V was cut by 4 bases and J by 0 bases, with 21 bases left in between. Germline loops: CDR1 SGHTA, CDR2 FQGTGA. The CDR3 runs to 19 residues. The CDR3 spells CASSYQPAGAAANTGELFF. For the CDR3, the DNA is TGTGCCAGCAGCTACCAACCCGCGGGCGCAGCTGCGAACACCGGGGAGCTGTTTTTT.

The CDR3, as DNA: TGTGCCTGGAGTGTAAAATCGGGACTAGCGGGAGGGGTCACCGGGGAGCTGTTTTTT. Its protein is CAWSVKSGLAGGVTGELFF. The chain carries TRBV30 and TRBJ2-2; 16 bases line up with TRBD2. The CDR3 loop spans 19 amino acids. Germline trimming cut 0 bases from V and 4 bases from J; bases unmatched to any gene: 8. Germline loops: CDR1 GTSNPN, CDR2 SVGIG (reference sequence).

The chain has TRBV27 and TRBJ2-3; 7 bases align to TRBD1. This CDR3 spans 15 amino acids. Per germline, CDR1 MNHEY and CDR2 SMNVEV (reference sequence). Losses at the gene ends were 3 bases for V and 1 base for J; bases not matched to a gene: 4. This CDR3 reads CASSLDRLGTDTQYF. DNA for the CDR3: TGTGCCAGCAGTTTGGACAGGTTGGGCACAGATACGCAGTATTTT.

This clone occurred a few times. The chain joins TRBV29-1 to TRBJ2-7, with unresolved D. The CDR3 has 13 residues. With 5 bases removed from V and 0 bases from J, the gap between germline ends came to 11 bases. Germline assignment: CDR1 SQVTM and CDR2 ANQGSEA. The CDR3 nucleotides are TGCAGCGTTCCCGGACGGAGCTCCTACGAGCAGTACTTC. The encoded protein is CSVPGRSSYEQYF.

The chain joins TRBV27 to TRBJ1-5, with D tentatively TRBD1 (6 bases). Germline CDR1 MNHEY, CDR2 SMNVEV (reference sequence). The CDR3 totals 15 residues. Trimming shortened V by 3 bases and J by 8 bases, and 17 bases separated the two germline ends. Here the CDR3 DNA reads TGTGCCAGCAGTTTGTTCGGGGGGCAATCAGAGCCCCAGCATTTT. Amino acids: CASSLFGGQSEPQHF.

This rearrangement joins TRBV5-1 to TRBJ2-5; 9 positions match TRBD2. V dropped 4 bases and J dropped 4; count of bases not matched to a gene: 14. Looked up from germline, CDR1 is SGHRS and CDR2 is YFSETQ. This CDR3 is built from 17 residues. Here the CDR3 DNA reads TGCGCCAGCAGCCCTGGCTCTGGGGTAGCGGGAGTAGAGACCCAGTACTTC. Encoded protein: CASSPGSGVAGVETQYF.

CDR3 region: CAWSVRGGYGYTF. The CDR3 coding sequence is TGTGCCTGGAGTGTACGGGGAGGATATGGCTACACCTTC. The chain carries TRBV30 and TRBJ1-2; D is unresolved. CDR3 length: 13 amino acids. Germline assignment: CDR1 GTSNPN and CDR2 SVGIG (reference sequence). Trimming left V 0 bases short and J 5 bases short, with 10 bases between. Looking up the rest from reference TRBV30 and TRBJ1-2 gives the full variable domain: SQTIHQWPATLVQPVGSPLSLECTVEGTSNPNLYWYRQAAGRGLQLLFYSVGIGQISSEVPQNLSASRPQDRQFILSSKKLLLSDSGFYLCAWSVRGGYGYTFGSGTRLTVV.

This chain connects TRBV4-3 to TRBJ2-1; 7 bases are a match to TRBD2. The V gene end was trimmed by 0 bases and the J gene end by 4 bases; junction bases not matched to a gene: 6. The CDR3 length is 16 residues. From germline, CDR1 is LGHNA and CDR2 YSLEER. DNA of the CDR3: TGCGCCAGCAGCCAAGATGGGAGGGAGGGGTACAATGAGCAGTTCTTC. It encodes CASSQDGREGYNEQFF.

This chain joins TRBV7-3 and TRBJ1-5, with 8 positions matching TRBD1. CDR1 and CDR2 (germline): SGHTA, FQGTGA. V was pared by 5 bases and J by 7 bases, with 7 bases of the junction left unmatched. This CDR3 has 14 amino acids. CDR3 sequence: CASSDQTGEQPQHF. CDR3 nucleotide sequence: TGTGCCAGCAGCGATCAGACAGGGGAGCAGCCCCAGCATTTT.

The chain has TRBV6-2 or TRBV6-3 and TRBJ2-7, with TRBD2 matching over 9 bases. Per germline, CDR1 MNHEY and CDR2 SVGEGT. Losses at the gene ends were 0 bases for V and 5 bases for J; bases not matched to a gene: 5. The CDR3 loop spans 15 amino acids. CDR3 sequence (DNA): TGTGCCAGCAGTTACTCAGCGGGAGGTCGGGACGAGCAGTACTTC. Amino acid sequence: CASSYSAGGRDEQYF.

The V and J genes are TRBV7-9 and TRBJ2-3; 13 nucleotides agree with TRBD2. CDR1 and CDR2 from the germline V gene are SEHNR and FQNEAQ (reference sequence). This CDR3 region has 14 residues. J lost 11 bases, V lost 5 bases, and 7 bases had no gene match. This chain's CDR3 is CASSPTGLAGKQYF. For the CDR3, the DNA is TGTGCCAGCAGCCCGACGGGACTAGCGGGGAAGCAGTATTTT.

This chain links TRBV9 with TRBJ2-6; D uncertain. V was shortened by 6 bases and J by 2 bases, with 0 bases between the two germline ends. Germline-derived CDR1 and CDR2 are SGDLS and YYNGEE. The CDR3 is made up of 11 amino acids. CDR3 sequence: CASTGANVLTF. The CDR3 DNA sequence: TGTGCCAGCACTGGGGCCAACGTCCTGACTTTC.

This chain uses TRBV12-3 or TRBV12-4 with TRBJ1-1; tentative D call: TRBD1 (5 bases). The V and J ends lost 7 bases and 9 bases respectively, with 15 bases between them. This CDR3 spans 12 amino acids. The CDR3: CASTLGRGKAFF. In DNA form, the CDR3 reads TGTGCCAGCACCCTAGGGCGGGGCAAAGCTTTCTTT.

This rearrangement joins TRBV7-9 to TRBJ1-3, with no clear D. Germline V lookup: CDR1 SEHNR, CDR2 FQNEAQ (reference sequence). The CDR3 totals 12 residues. With 8 bases removed from V and 0 bases from J, the gap between germline ends came to 5 bases. The CDR3 protein is CASESSGNTIYF. The DNA of the CDR3 is TGTGCCAGCGAAAGCTCTGGAAACACCATATATTTT.

The chain is built from TRBV7-3 and TRBJ2-2; D is perhaps TRBD1 (6 bases). Trimming removed 2 bases from V and 3 bases from J, with 10 bases in between. Germline assignment: CDR1 SGHTA and CDR2 FQGTGA. The CDR3 length is 15 residues. CDR3 residues: CASSLRQGYTGELFF. CDR3 nucleotides: TGTGCCAGCAGCTTACGCCAGGGGTACACCGGGGAGCTGTTTTTT.

The gene calls are TRBV4-2 and TRBJ2-1; 7 bases are shared with TRBD2. Germline lookup yields CDR1 LGHNA and CDR2 YNFKEQ. The CDR3 has 17 amino acids. With 2 bases clipped from V and 1 base from J, the junction kept 8 bases outside the gene matches. The CDR3 coding sequence is TGTGCCAGCAGCCAATCCCCTAGCGGTCTTTCCTACAATGAGCAGTTCTTC. This sequence encodes CASSQSPSGLSYNEQFF.